The T cell receptor beta chain under discussion was sequenced for a study of blood T cell repertoires in COVID-19. About the research overall: There were acute and convalescent COVID-19 samples, and they came from the United States, Italy and Spain. T cells, B-cell-depleted T cells, or PBMCs provided the cDNA or gDNA that served as material.

Per the study methods: Estimates of nucleated cell counts were drawn from the amplification of reference gene primers. Repertoires were generated with immunoSEQ multiplex PCR, while TCRdb's copy carries only in-frame clones and drops some. V and J calls and clone size are as listed in that table; D and trimming were resolved from the DNA. The data show roughly 55,000 clones, roughly three quarters seen once. This clone appeared a single time. J was trimmed by 0 bases and V by 3 bases; bases with no gene match: 7. Germline V gives CDR1 LNHDA, CDR2 SQIVND (reference sequence). This CDR3 contains 17 residues.

The specimen sequenced was peripheral blood. This clonotype was sampled from a human donor with active or convalescent COVID-19. The donor label of this sample is uncertain. The chain joins TRBV19 to TRBJ2-4, with TRBD1 matching 8 bases. CDR3 bases: TGTGCCAGTAGTATTCGAGACAGGGGTATAGCCAAAAACATTCAGTACTTC. It yields the protein CASSIRDRGIAKNIQYF.